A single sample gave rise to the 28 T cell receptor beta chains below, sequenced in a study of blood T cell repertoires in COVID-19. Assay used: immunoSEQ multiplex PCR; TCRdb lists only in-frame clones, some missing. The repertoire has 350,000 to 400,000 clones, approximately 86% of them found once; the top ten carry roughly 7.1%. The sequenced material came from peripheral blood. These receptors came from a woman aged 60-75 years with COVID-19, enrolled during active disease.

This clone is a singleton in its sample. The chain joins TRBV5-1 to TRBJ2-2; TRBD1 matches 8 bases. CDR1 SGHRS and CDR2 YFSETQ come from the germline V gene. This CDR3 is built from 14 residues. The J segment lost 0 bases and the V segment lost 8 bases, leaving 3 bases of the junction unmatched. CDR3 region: CASTTGANTGELFF. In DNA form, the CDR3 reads TGCGCCAGTACGACAGGGGCGAACACCGGGGAGCTGTTTTTT.

The CDR3 here is CASSSGAGGMGQETQYF. In nucleotides, the CDR3 is TGTGCCAGCAGCTCAGGTGCCGGGGGGATGGGACAAGAGACCCAGTACTTC. This rearrangement joins TRBV7-2 to TRBJ2-5, with 7 bases matching TRBD2. The length of the CDR3 is 17 residues. CDR1 SGHTA and CDR2 FQGNSA come from the germline V gene. V lost 4 bases to trimming and J lost 2 bases; unmatched junction nucleotides: 13.

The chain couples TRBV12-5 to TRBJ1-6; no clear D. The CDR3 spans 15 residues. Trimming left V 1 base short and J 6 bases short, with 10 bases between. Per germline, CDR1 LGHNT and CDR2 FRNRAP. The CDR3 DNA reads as TGTGCTAGTGGTTTGGGGAGGAATCCTAATTCACCCCTCCACTTT. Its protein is CASGLGRNPNSPLHF.

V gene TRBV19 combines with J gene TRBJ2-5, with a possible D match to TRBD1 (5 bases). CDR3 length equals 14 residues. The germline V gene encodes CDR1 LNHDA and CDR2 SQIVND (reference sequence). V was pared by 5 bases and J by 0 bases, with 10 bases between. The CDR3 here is CASSLRVYQETQYF. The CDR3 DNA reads TGTGCCAGTAGTCTCAGGGTTTACCAAGAGACCCAGTACTTC.

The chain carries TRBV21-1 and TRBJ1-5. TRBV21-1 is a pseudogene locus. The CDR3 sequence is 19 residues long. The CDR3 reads CASSKVTGKVCYSNQPQHF. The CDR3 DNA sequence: TGTGCCAGCAGCAAAGTGACCGGGAAAGTGTGTTATAGCAATCAGCCCCAGCATTTT.

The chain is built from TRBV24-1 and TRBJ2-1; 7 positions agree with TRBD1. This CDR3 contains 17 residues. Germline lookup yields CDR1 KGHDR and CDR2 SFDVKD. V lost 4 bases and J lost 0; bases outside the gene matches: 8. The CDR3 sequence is CATSEGPGGSSYNEQFF. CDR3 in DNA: TGTGCCACCAGTGAGGGACCAGGGGGTAGCTCCTACAATGAGCAGTTCTTC.

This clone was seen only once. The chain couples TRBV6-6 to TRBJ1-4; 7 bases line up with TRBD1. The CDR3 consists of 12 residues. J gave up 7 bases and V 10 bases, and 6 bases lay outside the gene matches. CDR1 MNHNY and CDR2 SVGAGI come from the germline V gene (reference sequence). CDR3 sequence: CATRGGLEKLFF. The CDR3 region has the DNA TGTGCCACCAGAGGGGGCCTTGAAAAACTGTTTTTT.

The CDR3 DNA sequence: TGTGCCAGCAGTAAGACAGCTTCGAACACCGGGGAGCTGTTTTTT. This gives the protein CASSKTASNTGELFF. The chain is built from TRBV6-5 and TRBJ2-2, with D perhaps matching TRBD1 (5 bases). Germline CDR1 and CDR2: MNHEY and SVGAGI. The CDR3 spans 15 residues. Trimming took 5 bases from V and 0 from J, leaving 10 bases between them.

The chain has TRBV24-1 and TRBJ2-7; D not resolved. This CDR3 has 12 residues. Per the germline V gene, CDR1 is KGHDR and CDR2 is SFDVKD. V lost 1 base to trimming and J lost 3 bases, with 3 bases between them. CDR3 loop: CATSDFGYEQYF. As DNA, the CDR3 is TGTGCCACCAGTGATTTCGGCTACGAGCAGTACTTC.

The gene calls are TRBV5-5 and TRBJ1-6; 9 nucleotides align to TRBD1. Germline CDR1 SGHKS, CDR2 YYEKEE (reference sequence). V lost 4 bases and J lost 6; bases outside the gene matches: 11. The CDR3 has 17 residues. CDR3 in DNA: TGTGCCAGCAGCGAGACCGCGGGGACAGGGATTAATTCACCCCTCCACTTT. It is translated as CASSETAGTGINSPLHF. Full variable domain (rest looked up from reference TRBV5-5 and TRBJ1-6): DAGVTQSPTHLIKTRGQQVTLRCSPISGHKSVSWYQQVLGQGPQFIFQYYEKEERGRGNFPDRFSARQFPNYSSELNVNALLLGDSALYLCASSETAGTGINSPLHFGNGTRLTVT.

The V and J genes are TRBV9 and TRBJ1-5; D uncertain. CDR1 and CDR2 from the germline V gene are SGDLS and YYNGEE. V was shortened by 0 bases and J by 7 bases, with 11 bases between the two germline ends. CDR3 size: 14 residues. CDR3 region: CASSVGSQFQPQHF. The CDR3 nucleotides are TGTGCCAGCAGCGTAGGAAGCCAATTCCAGCCCCAGCATTTT.

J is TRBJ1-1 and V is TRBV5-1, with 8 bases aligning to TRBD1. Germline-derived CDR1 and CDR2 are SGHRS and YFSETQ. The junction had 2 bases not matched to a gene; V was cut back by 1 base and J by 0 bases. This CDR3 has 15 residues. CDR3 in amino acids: CASSLQGALNTEAFF. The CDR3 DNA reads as TGCGCCAGCAGCTTGCAGGGGGCCTTGAACACTGAAGCTTTCTTT. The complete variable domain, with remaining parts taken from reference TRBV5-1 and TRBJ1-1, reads KAGVTQTPRYLIKTRGQQVTLSCSPISGHRSVSWYQQTPGQGLQFLFEYFSETQRNKGNFPGRFSGRQFSNSRSEMNVSTLELGDSALYLCASSLQGALNTEAFFGQGTRLTVV.

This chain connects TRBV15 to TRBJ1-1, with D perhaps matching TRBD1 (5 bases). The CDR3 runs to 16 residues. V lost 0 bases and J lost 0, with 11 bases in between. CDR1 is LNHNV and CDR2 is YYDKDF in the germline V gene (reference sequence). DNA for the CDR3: TGTGCCACCAGCAGAGATCACGACAGTCTGAACACTGAAGCTTTCTTT. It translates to CATSRDHDSLNTEAFF.

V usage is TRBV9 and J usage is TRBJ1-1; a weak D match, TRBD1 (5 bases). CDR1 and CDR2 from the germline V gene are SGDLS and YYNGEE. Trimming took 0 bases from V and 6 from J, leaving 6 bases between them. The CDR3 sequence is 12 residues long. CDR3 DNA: TGTGCCAGCAGCGTAGGGGGGGCTGAAGCTTTCTTT. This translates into CASSVGGAEAFF.

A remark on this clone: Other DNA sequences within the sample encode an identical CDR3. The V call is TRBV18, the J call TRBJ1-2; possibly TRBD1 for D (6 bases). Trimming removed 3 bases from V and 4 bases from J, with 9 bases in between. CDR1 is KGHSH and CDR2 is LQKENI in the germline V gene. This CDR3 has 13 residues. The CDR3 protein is CASSPTGTYGYTF. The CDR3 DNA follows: TGTGCCAGCTCACCCACAGGGACCTATGGCTACACCTTC.

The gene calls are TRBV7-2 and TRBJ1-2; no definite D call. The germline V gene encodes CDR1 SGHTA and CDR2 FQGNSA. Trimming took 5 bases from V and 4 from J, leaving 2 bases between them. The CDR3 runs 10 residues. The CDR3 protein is CASSLYGYTF. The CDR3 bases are TGTGCCAGCAGCCTCTATGGCTACACCTTC.

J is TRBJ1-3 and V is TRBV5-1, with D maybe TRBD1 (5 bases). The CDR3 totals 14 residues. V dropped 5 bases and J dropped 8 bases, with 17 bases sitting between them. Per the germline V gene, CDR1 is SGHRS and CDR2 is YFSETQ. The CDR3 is CASSSSGEWDTIYF. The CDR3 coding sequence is TGCGCCAGCAGTTCGTCGGGGGAGTGGGACACCATATATTTT.

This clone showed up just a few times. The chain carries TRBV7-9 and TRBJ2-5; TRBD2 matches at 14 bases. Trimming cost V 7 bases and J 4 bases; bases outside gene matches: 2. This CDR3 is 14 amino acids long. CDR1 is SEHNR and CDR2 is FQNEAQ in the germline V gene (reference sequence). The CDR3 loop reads CASTGLAGGETQYF. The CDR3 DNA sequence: TGTGCCAGCACCGGACTAGCGGGAGGAGAGACCCAGTACTTC.

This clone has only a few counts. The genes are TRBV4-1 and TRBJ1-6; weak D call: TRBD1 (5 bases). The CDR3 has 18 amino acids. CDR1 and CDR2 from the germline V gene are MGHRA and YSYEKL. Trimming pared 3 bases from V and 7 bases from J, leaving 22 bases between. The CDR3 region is CASSQYAIVGTWNSPLHF. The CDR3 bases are TGCGCCAGCAGCCAGTATGCGATAGTTGGGACTTGGAATTCACCCCTCCACTTT.

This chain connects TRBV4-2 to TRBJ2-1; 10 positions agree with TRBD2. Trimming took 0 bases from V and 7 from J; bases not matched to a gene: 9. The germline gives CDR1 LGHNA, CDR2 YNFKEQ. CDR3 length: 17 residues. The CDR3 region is CASSQDPGAGGINEQFF. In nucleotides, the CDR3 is TGTGCCAGCAGCCAAGATCCAGGAGCGGGGGGGATTAATGAGCAGTTCTTC.

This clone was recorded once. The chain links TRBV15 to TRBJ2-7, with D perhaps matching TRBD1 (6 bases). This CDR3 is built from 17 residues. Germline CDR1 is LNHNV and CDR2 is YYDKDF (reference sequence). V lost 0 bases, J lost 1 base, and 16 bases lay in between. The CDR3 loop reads CATSREAGQLGSYEQYF. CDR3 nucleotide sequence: TGTGCCACCAGCAGAGAGGCAGGACAGCTTGGATCCTACGAGCAGTACTTC. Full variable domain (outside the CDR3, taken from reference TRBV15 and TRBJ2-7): DAMVIQNPRYQVTQFGKPVTLSCSQTLNHNVMYWYQQKSSQAPKLLFHYYDKDFNNEADTPDNFQSRRPNTSFCFLDIRSPGLGDTAMYLCATSREAGQLGSYEQYFGPGTRLTVT.

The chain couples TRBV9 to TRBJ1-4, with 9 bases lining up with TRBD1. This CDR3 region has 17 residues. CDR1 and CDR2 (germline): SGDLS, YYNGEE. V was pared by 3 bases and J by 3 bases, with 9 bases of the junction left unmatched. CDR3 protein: CASSGQGGPTPNEKLFF. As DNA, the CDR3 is TGTGCCAGCAGCGGACAGGGGGGCCCCACCCCTAATGAAAAACTGTTTTTT.

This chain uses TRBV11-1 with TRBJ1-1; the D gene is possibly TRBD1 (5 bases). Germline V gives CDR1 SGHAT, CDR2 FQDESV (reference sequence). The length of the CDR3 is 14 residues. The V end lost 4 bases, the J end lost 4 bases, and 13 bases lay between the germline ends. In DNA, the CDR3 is TGTGCCAGCAGCTACGGGGGTTTTGGCACTGAAGCTTTCTTT. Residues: CASSYGGFGTEAFF.

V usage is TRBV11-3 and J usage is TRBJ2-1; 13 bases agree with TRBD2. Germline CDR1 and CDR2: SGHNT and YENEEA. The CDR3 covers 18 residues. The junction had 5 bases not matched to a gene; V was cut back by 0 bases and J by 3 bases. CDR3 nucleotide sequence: TGTGCCAGCAGCTTAGAAGGGACTAGCGGGGACTTCTACAATGAGCAGTTCTTC. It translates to CASSLEGTSGDFYNEQFF.

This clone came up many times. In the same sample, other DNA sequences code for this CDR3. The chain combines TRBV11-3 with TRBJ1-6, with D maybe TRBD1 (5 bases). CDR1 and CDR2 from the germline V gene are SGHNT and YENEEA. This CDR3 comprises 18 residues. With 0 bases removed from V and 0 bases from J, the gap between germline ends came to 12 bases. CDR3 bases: TGTGCCAGCAGCTTAGATCAGGGAGGGAGCTCCTATAATTCACCCCTCCACTTT. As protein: CASSLDQGGSSYNSPLHF.

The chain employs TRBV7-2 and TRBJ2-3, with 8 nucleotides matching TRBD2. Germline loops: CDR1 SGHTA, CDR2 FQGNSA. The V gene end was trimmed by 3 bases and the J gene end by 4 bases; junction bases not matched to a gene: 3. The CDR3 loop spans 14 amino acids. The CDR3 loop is CASSLVAGSDTQYF. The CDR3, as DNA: TGTGCCAGCAGCTTGGTAGCGGGGTCAGATACGCAGTATTTT. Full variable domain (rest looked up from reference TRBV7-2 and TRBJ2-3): GAGVSQSPSNKVTEKGKDVELRCDPISGHTALYWYRQSLGQGLEFLIYFQGNSAPDKSGLPSDRFSAERTGGSVSTLTIQRTQQEDSAVYLCASSLVAGSDTQYFGPGTRLTVL.

Here the CDR3 DNA reads TGTGCCAGTAGAAGCCCTCTCTGGCAGCGAGATGGCTACACCTTC. It is translated as CASRSPLWQRDGYTF. This chain uses TRBV19 with TRBJ1-2; the D is unclear. V shed 6 bases and J shed 6 bases, with 20 bases lying between them. CDR1 LNHDA and CDR2 SQIVND come from the germline V gene (reference sequence). This CDR3 spans 15 amino acids.

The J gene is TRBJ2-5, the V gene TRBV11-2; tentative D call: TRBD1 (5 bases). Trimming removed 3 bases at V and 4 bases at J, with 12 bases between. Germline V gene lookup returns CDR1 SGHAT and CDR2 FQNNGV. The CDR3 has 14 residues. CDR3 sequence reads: CASSFFLGRETQYF. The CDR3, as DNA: TGTGCCAGCAGCTTCTTTTTGGGGCGAGAGACCCAGTACTTC.